The sequence of this T cell receptor beta chain was determined in a study of blood T cell repertoires in COVID-19. Recruited during active infection, patients (from Seattle) were subsequently followed longitudinally. Trimming removed 7 bases from V and 1 base from J; junction bases left unmatched: 8. The CDR3 runs to 16 residues. CDR1 is SNHLY and CDR2 is FYNNEI in the germline V gene. Data came from immunoSEQ multiplex PCR; TCRdb stores just in-frame clones and leaves some out. The sample records about 350,000 clones, about nine tenths being singletons. The chain joins TRBV2 to TRBJ1-1; the match to TRBD1 covers 11 bases. The receptor was isolated from a woman aged 70-85 years with COVID-19, enrolled during active disease. The specimen sequenced was peripheral blood. The CDR3 region has the DNA TGTGCCAGCAAGGGACAGGGGGTTTTATCGAACACTGAAGCTTTCTTT. Translating gives CASKGQGVLSNTEAFF.